This T cell receptor beta chain was identified during a study of PD-1 blockade in classical Hodgkin lymphoma. All the patients suffered relapse after autologous stem cell transplantation, and brentuximab vedotin exposure differed. With regard to this clone: Its antigen is unknown.

Clones were read by immunoSEQ multiplex PCR, and TCRdb kept only the in-frame ones, dropping some. The sample contains 15,000 to 16,000 clones, over 70% of which appear only once. Findings and limits, study-wide: Newly diagnosed patients were reported to start with lower TCR diversity than healthy donors.

Trimming took off 2 bases at V and 6 bases at J, with 7 bases between the two ends. The CDR3 covers 13 residues. CDR1 MNHEY and CDR2 SVGAGI come from the germline V gene. The clonotype comes from a human donor with classical Hodgkin lymphoma. The sample in question was peripheral blood mononuclear cells (PBMCs), obtained before the second cycle of nivolumab. This chain joins TRBV6-5 and TRBJ2-2; tentatively, D is TRBD2 (5 bases). The CDR3 loop reads CASSYEGAGELFF. Written as DNA, the CDR3 is TGTGCCAGCAGTTACGAGGGAGCCGGGGAGCTGTTTTTT.